This TCR beta chain was obtained from a study of T-cell reconstitution after alpha-beta-depleted transplantation in children. Using unique molecular identifiers, the investigators prepared the TCRbeta library. TCRdb re-called the PCR reads with MiXCR, one entry per CDR3 protein. The repertoire has 83,000 or so distinct CDR3 sequences, roughly 8.3% of them found once; the top ten carry over 6%. This clonotype was recorded many times. Source: PBMCs from the stem cell graft donor, taken from the stem cell graft. The source of this sequence is a human donor who donated a stem cell graft to a child with congenital amegakaryocytic thrombocytopenia.

CDR3 amino acids: CASSLSMTYTDTQYF. The CDR3 DNA reads as TGCGCCAGCAGCTTGAGCATGACTTACACAGATACGCAGTATTTT. This chain links TRBV5-1 with TRBJ2-3; D not resolved. Per germline, CDR1 SGHRS and CDR2 YFSETQ. CDR3 length equals 15 residues. Trimming removed 1 base at V and 2 bases at J, with 11 bases between.